This TCR beta chain was retrieved from a study of blood T cell repertoires in COVID-19. In the study overall: From T cells, B-cell-depleted T cells, or PBMCs came the material, which was cDNA or gDNA.

Per germline, CDR1 LGHNA and CDR2 YNFKEQ. Trimming cost V 5 bases and J 1 base, with 17 bases left between them. This CDR3 comprises 17 residues. Sequencing was performed with immunoSEQ multiplex PCR; in TCRdb, only in-frame clones are kept and a portion is missing. This sample yields about 200,000 clones, of which around 85% are seen a single time; under 2.5% belongs to the top ten. The chain employs TRBV4-2 and TRBJ2-2, with D possibly matching TRBD2 (6 bases). Input material: peripheral blood. The sequence was collected from a woman in her 70s with COVID-19, enrolled during active disease. The CDR3 reads CASSNYWGLMNTGELFF. Written as DNA, the CDR3 is TGTGCCAGCAGCAACTATTGGGGACTTATGAACACCGGGGAGCTGTTTTTT.